The 29 T cell receptor beta chains below were found in one sample sequenced in a study of early T cells in non-severe SARS-CoV-2 infection. MiXCR was run by TCRdb on the 5' RACE reads, yielding one entry per CDR3 protein. The sample includes tens of thousands of distinct CDR3 sequences, about 10% seen only once; the top ten take approximately 8%. This specimen was whole blood, taken at baseline. These receptors were obtained from an adult who was a healthcare worker with PCR-confirmed SARS-CoV-2 infection or an uninfected control (not recorded which).

V and J are TRBV2 and TRBJ1-6; 11 positions agree with TRBD1. The J segment lost 7 bases and the V segment lost 6 bases, leaving 8 bases of the junction unmatched. Germline assignment: CDR1 SNHLY and CDR2 FYNNEI. The CDR3 extends over 16 amino acids. Here the CDR3 reads CASRQDRGLRNSPLHF. The CDR3 bases are TGTGCCAGCAGGCAGGACAGGGGGCTTAGAAATTCACCCCTCCACTTT.

In this sample, this clonotype turned up a few times. This chain joins TRBV5-8 and TRBJ1-5; D uncertain. V was pared by 5 bases and J by 2 bases, with 11 bases between. The CDR3 totals 14 residues. Germline lookup yields CDR1 SGHTS and CDR2 YDEGEE. CDR3 region: CASSNLLGNQPQHF. CDR3 bases: TGTGCCAGCAGTAACCTCTTGGGCAATCAGCCCCAGCATTTT.

The sample holds many counts of this clonotype. The chain couples TRBV12-3 or TRBV12-4 to TRBJ2-3; tentatively, D is TRBD2 (5 bases). The CDR3 totals 15 residues. V was pared by 0 bases and J by 0 bases, with 7 bases between. Here the CDR3 DNA reads TGTGCCAGCAGTTTAGCGGGAGTGAGCACAGATACGCAGTATTTT. Protein sequence: CASSLAGVSTDTQYF.

J is TRBJ2-7 and V is TRBV20-1; the D gene could be TRBD1 or TRBD2 (5 bases each). Trimming pared 6 bases from V and 0 bases from J, leaving 9 bases between. The germline gives CDR1 DFQATT, CDR2 SNEGSKA (reference sequence). There are 12 residues in the CDR3. CDR3 region: CSAGTFSYEQYF. CDR3 DNA: TGCAGTGCCGGGACCTTCTCCTACGAGCAGTACTTC.

This clonotype has a handful of counts. The V gene is TRBV28, the J gene TRBJ2-2, with TRBD1 as a possible D gene (6 bases). With 6 bases removed from V and 6 bases from J, the gap between germline ends came to 17 bases. CDR3 length: 15 amino acids. Germline CDR1 reads MDHEN; CDR2 reads SYDVKM. CDR3 amino acids: CASSPPQGYAGELFF. CDR3 sequence (DNA): TGTGCCAGCAGCCCTCCACAGGGTTATGCCGGGGAGCTGTTTTTT.

The V gene is TRBV6-2 or TRBV6-3, the J gene TRBJ1-5, with D uncertain. V lost 7 bases and J lost 7, with 17 bases in between. The germline V gene encodes CDR1 MNHEY and CDR2 SVGEGT. There are 14 residues in the CDR3. The CDR3 nucleotides read TGTGCCAGCACAGGTTTGGGGTTAGAACAGCCCCAGCATTTT. Protein: CASTGLGLEQPQHF.

The chain links TRBV11-2 to TRBJ1-2, with D possibly TRBD1 on 6 matching bases. The CDR3 runs 13 residues. Germline loops: CDR1 SGHAT, CDR2 FQNNGV. With 5 bases removed from V and 8 bases from J, the gap between germline ends came to 15 bases. The CDR3 nucleotides are TGTGCCAGCAGCAATCACAGGGAAAAAGGCTACACCTTC. Translating gives CASSNHREKGYTF.

This clonotype was counted only a few times. J is TRBJ2-7 and V is TRBV28, with 7 bases fitting TRBD1. V lost 8 bases and J lost 4; bases outside the gene matches: 5. This CDR3 has 12 amino acids. Germline V CDR1 and CDR2: MDHEN, SYDVKM. The CDR3 DNA follows: TGTGCCAGCCTGGACAGGAGATACGAGCAGTACTTC. Amino acids: CASLDRRYEQYF.

This clonotype was recorded many times. V usage is TRBV6-2 or TRBV6-3 and J usage is TRBJ1-1; D gene unclear. Germline V gene data show CDR1 as MNHEY and CDR2 as SVGEGT. V was trimmed by 4 bases and J by 5 bases, leaving 8 bases between them. The CDR3 contains 12 residues. CDR3 protein: CASSSGRTEAFF. The CDR3 DNA is TGTGCCAGCAGTTCCGGTAGAACTGAAGCTTTCTTT.

The gene calls are TRBV15 and TRBJ2-3, with 10 bases matching TRBD2. The CDR3 length is 17 residues. CDR1 LNHNV and CDR2 YYDKDF come from the germline V gene (reference sequence). J gave up 5 bases and V 1 base, and 9 bases lay outside the gene matches. The CDR3 loop reads CATSRVLGTSDGDTQYF. CDR3 sequence (DNA): TGTGCCACCAGCAGAGTATTGGGGACTAGCGATGGAGATACGCAGTATTTT.

The rearrangement links TRBV11-3 to TRBJ2-5; the match to TRBD2 covers 13 bases. The CDR3 consists of 17 residues. V was pared by 5 bases and J by 2 bases, with 8 bases of the junction left unmatched. The germline gives CDR1 SGHNT, CDR2 YENEEA. In DNA, the CDR3 is TGTGCCAGCAGCCGAGGACTAGCGGGAGTGAGTCAAGAGACCCAGTACTTC. Protein sequence: CASSRGLAGVSQETQYF.

This clonotype was observed many times. V gene TRBV12-3 or TRBV12-4 combines with J gene TRBJ1-2, with no clear D. The CDR3 has 13 residues. The germline V and J ends were trimmed by 6 bases and 0 bases, with 8 bases remaining between them. CDR3 DNA: TGTGCCAGCAGCCAAATAGCTAACTATGGCTACACCTTC. Translated, it gives CASSQIANYGYTF.

V is TRBV5-1 and J is TRBJ2-7; D possibly corresponds to TRBD1 (6 bases). Germline V gene data show CDR1 as SGHRS and CDR2 as YFSETQ. The CDR3 totals 15 residues. The V end lost 1 base, the J end lost 6 bases, and 17 bases lay between the germline ends. For the CDR3, the DNA is TGCGCCAGCAGCTTGTCCCCCCGGGACAAGGCCGAGCAGTACTTC. Translating gives CASSLSPRDKAEQYF. Looking up the rest from reference TRBV5-1 and TRBJ2-7 gives the full variable domain: KAGVTQTPRYLIKTRGQQVTLSCSPISGHRSVSWYQQTPGQGLQFLFEYFSETQRNKGNFPGRFSGRQFSNSRSEMNVSTLELGDSALYLCASSLSPRDKAEQYFGPGTRLTVT.

This clonotype was counted between two and nine times. The chain links TRBV27 to TRBJ2-3; possible D gene TRBD1, 6 bases. Germline V gene data show CDR1 as MNHEY and CDR2 as SMNVEV (reference sequence). There are 14 residues in the CDR3. V lost 5 bases to trimming and J lost 0 bases, with 9 bases between them. CDR3 coding DNA: TGTGCCAGCAGTCAGGACAGAAGCACAGATACGCAGTATTTT. This sequence encodes CASSQDRSTDTQYF.

The chain carries TRBV20-1 and TRBJ1-1, with TRBD1 matching over 8 bases. V lost 6 bases, J lost 4 bases, and 16 bases stayed unmatched. CDR1 and CDR2 (germline): DFQATT, SNEGSKA (reference sequence). The CDR3 is 16 residues long. DNA of the CDR3: TGCAGTGCCCCACAGCCGCAGGGGGCAGTCGGCACTGAAGCTTTCTTT. This encodes CSAPQPQGAVGTEAFF.

This clonotype has ten or more counts. At one of its ends the junction is not consistent with the germline gene, which may arise from a read error. V and J are TRBV5-1 and TRBJ2-3; the D gene could be TRBD1 or TRBD2 (5 bases each). CDR3 size: 14 residues. The germline CDR1 and CDR2 sequences are SGHRS and YFSETQ. This CDR3 reads CASSLGDPTDTQYF. As DNA, the CDR3 is TGTGCCAGCAGCTTAGGGGACCCCACAGATACGCAGTATTTT.

The gene calls are TRBV28 and TRBJ2-7; 9 nucleotides match TRBD1. Germline V gene data show CDR1 as MDHEN and CDR2 as SYDVKM. The CDR3 has 16 amino acids. V gave up 4 bases and J gave up 4 bases; unmatched junction bases: 11. Written as DNA, the CDR3 is TGTGCCAGCAGTTCCCGTCCCGGGACAGGGAGGTACGAGCAGTACTTC. Its translation is CASSSRPGTGRYEQYF.

V gene TRBV7-2 combines with J gene TRBJ2-3, with TRBD2 identical over 7 bases. V dropped 0 bases and J dropped 3; count of bases not matched to a gene: 3. CDR1 is SGHTA, CDR2 FQGNSA, per germline. CDR3 length: 15 amino acids. The CDR3 nucleotides are TGTGCCAGCAGCTTAGCGCTTAGCGGGACAGATACGCAGTATTTT. Translation gives CASSLALSGTDTQYF.

The chain combines TRBV30 with TRBJ2-1; 10 bases map to TRBD2. Germline loops: CDR1 GTSNPN, CDR2 SVGIG (reference sequence). This CDR3 is built from 16 residues. J was trimmed by 5 bases and V by 3 bases; bases with no gene match: 10. As DNA, the CDR3 is TGTGCCTGGAGCCCGTTAGCGGGAGGCAATCACAATGAGCAGTTCTTC. It is translated as CAWSPLAGGNHNEQFF. The full variable domain, completed using reference TRBV30 and TRBJ2-1, is SQTIHQWPATLVQPVGSPLSLECTVEGTSNPNLYWYRQAAGRGLQLLFYSVGIGQISSEVPQNLSASRPQDRQFILSSKKLLLSDSGFYLCAWSPLAGGNHNEQFFGPGTRLTVL.

This clonotype was picked up a small number of times. V usage is TRBV25-1 and J usage is TRBJ2-3; no clear D. CDR1 is MGHDK and CDR2 is SYGVNS in the germline V gene. The V end lost 3 bases, the J end lost 2 bases, and 12 bases lay between the germline ends. The CDR3 extends over 15 amino acids. In DNA, the CDR3 is TGTGCCAGCAGTGAGCTTTTACAGCCCACAGATACGCAGTATTTT. It translates to CASSELLQPTDTQYF.

This clonotype was observed at least ten times. The chain joins TRBV6-1 to TRBJ1-1; D not certain. The length of the CDR3 is 12 residues. From germline, CDR1 is MNHNS and CDR2 SASEGT. V was shortened by 5 bases and J by 1 base, with 5 bases between the two germline ends. CDR3 sequence (DNA): TGTGCCAGCAGTATACAGAACACTGAAGCTTTCTTT. Encoded protein: CASSIQNTEAFF.

This clonotype was seen a handful of times. V is TRBV11-2 and J is TRBJ2-3, with a possible D match to TRBD1 (5 bases). V lost 0 bases, J lost 3 bases, and 13 bases lay in between. Germline loops: CDR1 SGHAT, CDR2 FQNNGV. There are 16 residues in the CDR3. CDR3 nucleotide sequence: TGTGCCAGCAGCTTAGATGTCGCCCAGGGAACAGATACGCAGTATTTT. It translates to CASSLDVAQGTDTQYF.

This clonotype was detected many times. Here the CDR3 reads CASSSGPGLAHNEQFF. CDR3 sequence (DNA): TGTGCCAGCTCATCCGGACCGGGACTAGCGCACAATGAGCAGTTCTTC. The chain is built from TRBV18 and TRBJ2-1; 10 bases fit TRBD2. The CDR3 length is 16 residues. With 5 bases clipped from V and 5 bases from J, the junction kept 9 bases outside the gene matches. Germline CDR1 KGHSH, CDR2 LQKENI.

The J gene is TRBJ2-1, the V gene TRBV12-3 or TRBV12-4; D is uncertain. V lost 4 bases and J 6 bases, leaving 7 bases between the germline ends. The CDR3 is made up of 12 amino acids. The CDR3 here is CASSSFLNEQFF. Here the CDR3 DNA reads TGTGCCAGCAGTTCTTTCCTCAATGAGCAGTTCTTC.

This chain links TRBV6-5 with TRBJ2-7; D is unclear. The V and J ends lost 10 bases and 7 bases respectively, with 17 bases between them. The CDR3 runs to 12 residues. Germline V gene sequence: CDR1 MNHEY, CDR2 SVGAGI. In DNA form, the CDR3 reads TGTGCCACCTCATTGGATAGTCGGGAGCAGTACTTC. Translation gives CATSLDSREQYF.

This chain links TRBV18 with TRBJ2-5; no clear D gene. The V end lost 3 bases, the J end lost 2 bases, and 10 bases lay between the germline ends. There are 14 residues in the CDR3. Looked up from germline, CDR1 is KGHSH and CDR2 is LQKENI. CDR3 in amino acids: CASSPTTPQETQYF. DNA of the CDR3: TGTGCCAGCTCACCGACAACTCCTCAAGAGACCCAGTACTTC.

This clonotype was counted at least ten times. The chain has TRBV11-2 and TRBJ1-6, with unresolved D. This CDR3 contains 13 residues. Germline V gene lookup returns CDR1 SGHAT and CDR2 FQNNGV. Trimming removed 3 bases from V and 4 bases from J, with 4 bases in between. Here the CDR3 DNA reads TGTGCCAGCAGCTTGGGTTATAATTCACCCCTCCACTTT. This codes for CASSLGYNSPLHF.

J is TRBJ1-1 and V is TRBV2; D unresolved. Trimming left V 3 bases short and J 4 bases short, with 15 bases between. This CDR3 spans 15 amino acids. Germline CDR1 SNHLY, CDR2 FYNNEI. The CDR3 DNA reads as TGTGCCAGCAGTGAGAACGGGCTGCGGGGCACTGAAGCTTTCTTT. Amino acids: CASSENGLRGTEAFF. The whole variable domain, filled in from reference TRBV2 and TRBJ1-1, reads EPEVTQTPSHQVTQMGQEVILRCVPISNHLYFYWYRQILGQKVEFLVSFYNNEISEKSEIFDDQFSVERPDGSNFTLKIRSTKLEDSAMYFCASSENGLRGTEAFFGQGTRLTVV.

As regards this clonotype: A junction boundary mismatches the germline segment, possibly from a read error. J is TRBJ2-7 and V is TRBV10-2, with 9 bases lining up with TRBD2. The CDR3 contains 15 residues. Germline-derived CDR1 and CDR2 are WSHSY and SAAADI. As DNA, the CDR3 is TGCGCCAGCAGCTTGGGCGCCGGGACTAGCACCGAGCAGTGCTTC. Encoded protein: CASSLGAGTSTEQCF.